This record concerns one T cell receptor (beta chain) sequence. This record comes from a study of blood T cell repertoires in COVID-19. There are 13 residues in the CDR3. The germline CDR1 and CDR2 sequences are SGHVS and FNYEAQ. Trimming cost V 7 bases and J 5 bases, with 14 bases left between them. As originally analysed: Nucleated cell counts were estimated from reference gene primer amplification. Sequencing was performed with immunoSEQ multiplex PCR; in TCRdb, only in-frame clones are kept and a portion is missing. Clone size and V and J calls were adopted from that table, with D and trimming inferred from the DNA. The table lists about 170,000 clones, approximately 85% of them singletons.

The rearrangement links TRBV7-6 to TRBJ2-5; D possibly corresponds to TRBD1 (6 bases). The sequence was collected from an elderly man with COVID-19, enrolled during active disease. Sequencing input: peripheral blood. The CDR3 nucleotides are TGTGCCAGCACCCCAGGGGCGTGGGAGACCCAGTACTTC. Translated, it gives CASTPGAWETQYF.